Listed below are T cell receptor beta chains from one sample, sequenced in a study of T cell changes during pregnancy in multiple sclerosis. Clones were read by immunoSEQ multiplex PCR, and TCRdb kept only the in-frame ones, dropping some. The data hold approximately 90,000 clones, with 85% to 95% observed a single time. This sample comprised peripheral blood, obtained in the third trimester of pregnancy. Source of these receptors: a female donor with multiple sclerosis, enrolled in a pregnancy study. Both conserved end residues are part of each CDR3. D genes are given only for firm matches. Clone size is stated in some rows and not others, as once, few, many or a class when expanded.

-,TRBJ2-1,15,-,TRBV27,CASSSAPVSYNEQFF,TGTGCCAGCAGTTCCGCCCCGGTCTCCTACAATGAGCAGTTCTTC
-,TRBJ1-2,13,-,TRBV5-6,CASSFGQNYGYTF,TGTGCCAGCAGCTTCGGACAGAACTATGGCTACACCTTC
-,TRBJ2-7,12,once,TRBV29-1,CSVGAGTYEQYF,TGCAGCGTTGGGGCAGGGACCTACGAGCAGTACTTC
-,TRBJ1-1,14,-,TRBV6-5,CASSAQGGSTEAFF,TGTGCCAGCAGTGCCCAGGGCGGGAGTACTGAAGCTTTCTTT
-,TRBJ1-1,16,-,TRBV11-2,CASSARYREVDTEAFF,TGTGCCAGCAGCGCTAGGTACAGGGAAGTTGACACTGAAGCTTTCTTT
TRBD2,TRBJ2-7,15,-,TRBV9,CASSVGLAGSNEQYF,TGTGCCAGCAGCGTAGGGTTAGCGGGATCCAACGAGCAGTACTTC
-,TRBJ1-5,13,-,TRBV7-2,CASSSRLNQPQHF,TGTGCCAGCAGCTCCCGACTCAATCAGCCCCAGCATTTT
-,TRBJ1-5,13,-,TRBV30,CAWSVIGGQPQHF,TGTGCCTGGAGTGTAATTGGGGGGCAGCCCCAGCATTTT
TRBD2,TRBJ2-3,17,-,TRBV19,CASSIERTSPSTDTQYF,TGTGCCAGTAGTATAGAAAGGACTAGTCCAAGCACAGATACGCAGTATTTT
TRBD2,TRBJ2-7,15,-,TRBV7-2,CASSVAGGRTYEQYF,TGTGCCAGCAGCGTAGCGGGAGGGAGAACCTACGAGCAGTACTTC
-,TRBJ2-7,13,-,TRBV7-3,CASSPYTAGKQYF,TGTGCCAGCAGCCCGTACACGGCGGGCAAGCAGTACTTC
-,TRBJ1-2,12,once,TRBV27,CASTSGDYGYTF,TGTGCCAGCACCTCCGGGGACTATGGCTACACCTTC
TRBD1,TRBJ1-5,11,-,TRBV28,CAGQDNQPQHF,TGTGCCGGACAGGACAATCAGCCCCAGCATTTT
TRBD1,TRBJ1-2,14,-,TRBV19,CASRPTGGNYGYTF,TGTGCCAGTAGACCAACAGGGGGCAACTATGGCTACACCTTC
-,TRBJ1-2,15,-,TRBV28,CASSSRTNTNYGYTF,TGTGCCAGCAGTTCCCGGACAAATACTAACTATGGCTACACCTTC
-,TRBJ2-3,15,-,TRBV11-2,CASSRQGGSTDTQYF,TGTGCCAGCAGTCGGCAGGGGGGTAGCACAGATACGCAGTATTTT
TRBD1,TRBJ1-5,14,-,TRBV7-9,CASSRTGNDQPQHF,TGTGCCAGCAGCCGGACAGGGAACGATCAGCCCCAGCATTTT
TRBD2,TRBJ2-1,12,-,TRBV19,CASAGLAVEQFF,TGTGCCAGCGCTGGACTAGCGGTAGAGCAGTTCTTC
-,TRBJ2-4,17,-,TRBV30,CAWSVLGVGRGMDIQYF,TGTGCCTGGAGTGTACTTGGTGTTGGAAGAGGTATGGACATTCAGTACTTC
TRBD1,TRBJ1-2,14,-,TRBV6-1,CASREQGWNYGYTF,TGTGCCAGCAGAGAACAGGGGTGGAACTATGGCTACACCTTC
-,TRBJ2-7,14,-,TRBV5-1,CASSLFPGGYEQYF,TGCGCCAGCAGCTTATTCCCCGGGGGATACGAGCAGTACTTC
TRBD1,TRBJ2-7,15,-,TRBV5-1,CASSWGQGLLYEQYF,TGCGCCAGCAGCTGGGGACAGGGGCTGCTCTACGAGCAGTACTTC
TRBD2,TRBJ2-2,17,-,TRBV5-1,CASSPGLAGSMDGELFF,TGCGCCAGCAGCCCGGGACTAGCGGGGTCCATGGACGGGGAGCTGTTTTTT
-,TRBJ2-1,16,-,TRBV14,CASSRVARSSYNEQFF,TGTGCCAGCAGCCGGGTAGCGAGAAGCTCCTACAATGAGCAGTTCTTC
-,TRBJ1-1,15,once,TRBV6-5,CASSFRRSLNTEAFF,TGTGCCAGCAGTTTCCGCAGGTCTCTGAACACTGAAGCTTTCTTT
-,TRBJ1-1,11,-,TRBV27,CATQMNTEAFF,TGTGCCACCCAGATGAACACTGAAGCTTTCTTT
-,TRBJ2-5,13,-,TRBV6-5,CASSYRGQETQYF,TGTGCCAGCAGTTACCGGGGGCAAGAGACCCAGTACTTC
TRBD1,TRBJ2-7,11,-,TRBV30,CAWNEGGQQYF,TGTGCCTGGAATGAAGGGGGCCAGCAGTACTTC
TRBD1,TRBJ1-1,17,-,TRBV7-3,CASSSVTGGGGSTEAFF,TGTGCCAGCAGCTCCGTGACAGGGGGCGGGGGATCCACTGAAGCTTTCTTT
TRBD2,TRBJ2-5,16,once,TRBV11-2,CASSSWTSGSEETQYF,TGTGCCAGCAGCTCCTGGACTAGCGGGAGTGAAGAGACCCAGTACTTC
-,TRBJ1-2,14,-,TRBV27,CASSPITGSEGYTF,TGTGCCAGCAGTCCAATCACAGGGTCGGAGGGCTACACCTTC
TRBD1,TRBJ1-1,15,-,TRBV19,CASSIGTGGGTEAFF,TGTGCCAGTAGTATCGGGACAGGGGGCGGCACTGAAGCTTTCTTT
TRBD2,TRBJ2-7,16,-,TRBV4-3,CASSQDPLADPYEQYF,TGCGCCAGCAGCCAAGATCCCCTAGCGGACCCCTATGAGCAGTACTTC
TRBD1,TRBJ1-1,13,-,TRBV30,CAWTYRGGPEAFF,TGTGCCTGGACCTACAGGGGTGGGCCTGAAGCTTTCTTT
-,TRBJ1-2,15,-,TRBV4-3,CASSQNRVSNYGYTF,TGCGCCAGCAGCCAGAACAGGGTATCTAACTATGGCTACACCTTC
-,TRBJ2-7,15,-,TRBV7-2,CASTRQPGSSYEQYF,TGTGCCAGCACCCGACAGCCAGGTAGCTCCTACGAGCAGTACTTC